This TCR beta chain was recorded in a study of OX40 agonist ivuxolimab in advanced cancers. About the research overall: Patients received the agonistic anti-OX40 (CD134) antibody ivuxolimab. From about 23 to 85 years was the age range, with a mean of about 54 years, and roughly 80% were male.

Regarding the study as a whole: Clonal expansion in partial responders at 0.1-3.0 mg/kg ranked among the lowest.

V shed 1 base, J shed 3 bases, and the junction held 7 bases outside the gene matches. The CDR3 covers 17 residues. Germline loops: CDR1 SGHTA, CDR2 FQGNSA. With respect to this clone: Its antigen is unidentified.

Libraries were prepared by immunoSEQ multiplex PCR; TCRdb keeps only in-frame clonotypes and omits some of them. This sample has some 51,000 clones; about 87% occur once, and the top ten carry about 45%. The input for sequencing was CD4+ or CD8+ T cells sorted from blood, taken in a trial of the OX40 agonist ivuxolimab. The chain links TRBV7-2 to TRBJ1-1; 11 bases map to TRBD1. This clonotype was obtained from an adult with an advanced solid tumor such as melanoma, head and neck, liver or kidney cancer. CDR3 in DNA: TGTGCCAGCAGCTTAGATTGGGACAGGGGGTCGGACACTGAAGCTTTCTTT. Translation: CASSLDWDRGSDTEAFF.